One sample yielded the 19 T cell receptor beta chains listed below, sequenced in a study of blood T cell repertoires in COVID-19. The assay was immunoSEQ multiplex PCR, and TCRdb's table has in-frame clones only and misses some. The repertoire has 50,000 to 75,000 clones, over 90% of them found once; the top ten carry 4.5% to 5.5%. Input material: peripheral blood. These receptors all come from a man between 45 and 60 years old with active COVID-19.

The chain uses TRBV30 and TRBJ2-5; D not certain. The length of the CDR3 is 11 residues. CDR1 and CDR2 from the germline V gene are GTSNPN and SVGIG (reference sequence). V was clipped by 3 bases and J by 5 bases, with 7 bases between them. For the CDR3, the DNA is TGTGCCTGGAGCCCACAGGAGACCCAGTACTTC. This codes for CAWSPQETQYF.

The chain links TRBV7-2 to TRBJ1-1, with unresolved D. Germline V gene lookup returns CDR1 SGHTA and CDR2 FQGNSA. There are 14 residues in the CDR3. The ends were cut back, 1 base at V and 0 bases at J, with 6 bases in the middle. Written as DNA, the CDR3 is TGTGCCAGCAGCTTAGTACGGGTGAACACTGAAGCTTTCTTT. As protein: CASSLVRVNTEAFF.

The chain combines TRBV11-2 with TRBJ2-7; weak D call: TRBD2 (5 bases). CDR3 size: 16 residues. Trimming shortened V by 5 bases and J by 6 bases, and 23 bases separated the two germline ends. Germline-derived CDR1 and CDR2 are SGHAT and FQNNGV. This CDR3 reads CASSLGTSVGLSEQYF. The CDR3 nucleotides are TGTGCCAGCAGCCTAGGAACTAGTGTAGGGCTCTCCGAGCAGTACTTC.

The V call is TRBV7-9, the J call TRBJ2-3, with D perhaps matching TRBD1 (6 bases). The V gene's germline CDR1 is SEHNR and CDR2 FQNEAQ (reference sequence). This CDR3 spans 16 amino acids. Trimming stripped 4 bases from V and 5 bases from J, with 19 bases between. The CDR3: CASSYGDRNWGDTQYF. CDR3 coding DNA: TGTGCCAGCAGCTACGGAGACAGGAACTGGGGAGATACGCAGTATTTT.

The CDR3 region is CASKGQPQETQYF. The CDR3 region has the DNA TGTGCCAGCAAAGGACAGCCCCAAGAGACCCAGTACTTC. The genes are TRBV2 and TRBJ2-5, with D perhaps TRBD1 (6 bases). There are 13 residues in the CDR3. Germline V gene lookup returns CDR1 SNHLY and CDR2 FYNNEI. V was shortened by 7 bases and J by 1 base, with 10 bases between the two germline ends.

The chain recombines TRBV5-4 with TRBJ2-5, with TRBD1 matching over 8 bases. The CDR3 spans 14 residues. The ends lost 4 bases at V and 5 bases at J; junction bases unmatched: 7. Germline loops: CDR1 SGHNT, CDR2 YYREEE (reference sequence). CDR3 region: CASSLEQGAETQYF. In nucleotides, the CDR3 is TGTGCCAGCAGCCTCGAGCAGGGGGCCGAGACCCAGTACTTC.

This sequence joins TRBV4-1 and TRBJ1-3, with 7 bases lining up with TRBD1. Germline CDR1 is MGHRA and CDR2 is YSYEKL. The CDR3 has 17 amino acids. V lost 0 bases, J lost 0 bases, and 5 bases stayed unmatched. CDR3 DNA: TGCGCCAGCAGCCAAGAGGGGGACAGTCACTCTGGAAACACCATATATTTT. Translated: CASSQEGDSHSGNTIYF.

The sample holds one count of this clone. The chain carries TRBV11-2 and TRBJ2-5; maybe TRBD1 (5 bases). The V gene's germline CDR1 is SGHAT and CDR2 FQNNGV. The CDR3 loop spans 14 amino acids. V was shortened by 5 bases and J by 1 base, with 11 bases between the two germline ends. As DNA, the CDR3 is TGTGCCAGCAGCCTCGACAGCTTCCAAGAGACCCAGTACTTC. Protein: CASSLDSFQETQYF. Full variable domain (rest looked up from reference TRBV11-2 and TRBJ2-5): EAGVAQSPRYKIIEKRQSVAFWCNPISGHATLYWYQQILGQGPKLLIQFQNNGVVDDSQLPKDRFSAERLKGVDSTLKIQPAKLEDSAVYLCASSLDSFQETQYFGPGTRLLVL.

J is TRBJ1-2 and V is TRBV5-4; the match to TRBD1 covers 9 bases. V lost 4 bases, J lost 3 bases, and 10 bases stayed unmatched. Germline CDR1 and CDR2: SGHNT and YYREEE (reference sequence). This CDR3 is built from 16 residues. This CDR3 is CASSLTGGSYHYGYTF. The CDR3 nucleotides are TGTGCCAGCAGCCTTACAGGGGGCTCGTATCACTATGGCTACACCTTC. Based on the CDR3 plus reference TRBV5-4 and TRBJ1-2, the full variable domain is ETGVTQSPTHLIKTRGQQVTLRCSSQSGHNTVSWYQQALGQGPQFIFQYYREEENGRGNFPPRFSGLQFPNYSSELNVNALELDDSALYLCASSLTGGSYHYGYTFGSGTRLTVV.

The chain combines TRBV28 with TRBJ1-1; D not resolved. CDR3 length equals 15 residues. V was cut by 3 bases and J by 2 bases, with 13 bases left in between. Germline V gene lookup returns CDR1 MDHEN and CDR2 SYDVKM. CDR3 DNA: TGTGCCAGCAGTTTCCAGTATGGGCTAAACACTGAAGCTTTCTTT. Translated, it gives CASSFQYGLNTEAFF. Full variable domain (missing parts from reference TRBV28 and TRBJ1-1): DVKVTQSSRYLVKRTGEKVFLECVQDMDHENMFWYRQDPGLGLRLIYFSYDVKMKEKGDIPEGYSVSREKKERFSLILESASTNQTSMYLCASSFQYGLNTEAFFGQGTRLTVV.

The V call is TRBV24-1, the J call TRBJ1-2; 8 bases match TRBD1. CDR1 is KGHDR, CDR2 SFDVKD, per germline. This CDR3 has 13 residues. Losses at the gene ends were 7 bases for V and 8 bases for J; bases not matched to a gene: 8. The CDR3 region has the DNA TGTGCCACCAGATCAGGGGGCAGAGAAGGCTACACCTTC. Encoded protein: CATRSGGREGYTF.

This chain connects TRBV5-8 to TRBJ1-1, with TRBD1 identical over 10 bases. V shed 1 base, J shed 5 bases, and the junction held 8 bases outside the gene matches. The CDR3 is 16 amino acids. Germline-derived CDR1 and CDR2 are SGHTS and YDEGEE. CDR3 region: CASSLTFGQGGTEAFF. The CDR3 nucleotides read TGTGCCAGCAGCTTGACCTTCGGACAGGGGGGGACTGAAGCTTTCTTT.

This chain links TRBV4-1 with TRBJ2-3; D is perhaps TRBD2 (6 bases). Germline CDR1 MGHRA, CDR2 YSYEKL. Between the trimmed V and J ends, which lost 4 bases and 4 bases, there was a span of 9 bases. CDR3 length: 13 amino acids. The CDR3 DNA follows: TGCGCCAGCAGCCCCCCTAGCGCAGATACGCAGTATTTT. Residues: CASSPPSADTQYF.

J is TRBJ2-7 and V is TRBV6-6, with D possibly TRBD2 on 6 matching bases. Per the germline V gene, CDR1 is MNHNY and CDR2 is SVGAGI (reference sequence). V shed 4 bases and J shed 6 bases, with 13 bases lying between them. This CDR3 region has 13 residues. Written as DNA, the CDR3 is TGTGCCAGCAGTTCGGGACTTTACAGCGAGCAGTACTTC. It translates to CASSSGLYSEQYF.

The chain combines TRBV3-1 (or the pseudogene TRBV3-2) with TRBJ1-2; D perhaps matches TRBD1 (5 bases). The CDR3 is 13 residues long. The germline V and J ends were trimmed by 4 bases and 7 bases, with 13 bases remaining between them. Per the germline V gene, CDR1 is LGHDT and CDR2 is YNNKEL (reference sequence). CDR3 loop: CASSPDSAAGYTF. DNA for the CDR3: TGTGCCAGCAGCCCAGACAGTGCGGCTGGCTACACCTTC.

The V and J genes are TRBV3-1 (or the pseudogene TRBV3-2) and TRBJ2-7; 8 nucleotides line up with TRBD2. The germline V gene has CDR1 LGHDT and CDR2 YNNKEL (reference sequence). This CDR3 is 15 amino acids long. V lost 4 bases and J lost 3; bases outside the gene matches: 8. CDR3 residues: CASSRRAGANYEQYF. The CDR3 coding sequence is TGTGCCAGCAGCCGGCGAGCGGGAGCCAACTACGAGCAGTACTTC.

The chain employs TRBV7-2 and TRBJ1-3; no definite D call. The length of the CDR3 is 15 residues. Trimming shortened V by 2 bases and J by 8 bases, and 16 bases separated the two germline ends. Germline V gene sequence: CDR1 SGHTA, CDR2 FQGNSA. The CDR3 DNA follows: TGTGCCAGCAGCTTATTAGTCCAGGCAGCGGACACCATATATTTT. This codes for CASSLLVQAADTIYF.

This chain links TRBV10-3 with TRBJ1-2; D is uncertain. This CDR3 spans 14 amino acids. The V gene lost 2 bases and the J gene lost 2 bases, with 9 bases spanning the gap. Germline lookup yields CDR1 ENHRY and CDR2 SYGVKD. The CDR3 region is CAISELNGNYGYTF. In nucleotides, the CDR3 is TGTGCCATCAGTGAGCTTAACGGGAACTATGGCTACACCTTC.

The CDR3 bases are TGTGCCAGCAGCTCTGATCCAGGGGACGAGCAGTACTTC. It is translated as CASSSDPGDEQYF. The chain links TRBV5-4 to TRBJ2-7; weak D call: TRBD1 (6 bases). Germline V gives CDR1 SGHNT, CDR2 YYREEE (reference sequence). Trimming left V 3 bases short and J 5 bases short, with 12 bases between. This CDR3 spans 13 amino acids.